This TCR beta chain was identified during a study of cytomegalovirus exposure and HLA in healthy donors (dated 2017 in TCRdb). Context from the whole study: An earlier analysis of roughly 500 of the donors reported approximately 300 Gb of sequence data and 100 million to 130 million unique TCR beta sequences from about 200 million T cells. Every discovery cohort repertoire had been produced on one sequencing platform. To study patterns of TCR occurrence, a later analysis re-analyzed previously published TCR beta repertoires from under 750 donors and added high-resolution HLA genotyping. Class I and class II HLA loci were covered by the typing at four-digit resolution. The T cell repertoires of several hundred subjects were profiled by immunosequencing and related to cytomegalovirus serostatus. Of the 350 to 450 genotyped donors, less than 90% were placed in the genetic ancestry cluster associated with self-reported Caucasian donors. Typing coverage varied by locus: about 620-640 donors for A, B, C, DRB1 and DQB1; roughly 500 for DQA1; approximately 610 for DPA1; roughly 450 for DPB1. The study combined high-throughput TCR immunosequencing, statistical association of individual TCRs with disease status, and machine learning to predict cytomegalovirus infection status. On average, approximately 250,000 unique TCR beta nucleotide sequences were sequenced per donor among 398 genotyped donors of the cohort, with 15% to 20% of those sequences being non-productive. The aim of the study was to test whether cataloging public T cell receptors could identify signatures of past pathogen exposure. The later analysis used no new phenotypic data to find candidate immune exposures, relying instead on TCR beta sequences and their occurrence across donors. An early release that covered roughly 600 HLA-typed donors contained 300 to 350 gigabases of sequencing data and 80 million or so unique TCR sequences. Alongside the repertoire data, information on donor age, sex, ethnicity and CMV serostatus was compiled. A later genetic analysis took genome-wide SNP genotypes for about 55% of the 666 donors and used that subset as a discovery cohort. In addition to the first cohort of around 670 subjects, a separate validation cohort of approximately 120 different subjects was used. Roughly 5 DR-DQ haplotypes were handled as single units for association and clustering, since linkage in the cohort was strong. To decide whether each TCR beta V gene segment behaved as functional or pseudogenic, an earlier analysis of some 580 of the donors relied on high-throughput TCR beta sequencing. Broader findings and caveats from the paper: Specific HLA alleles were associated with 15,000 to 20,000 TCR beta sequences at a false discovery rate of 0.05 in a later analysis. The 87-base-pair reads could not distinguish some IMGT-functional V segments, including TRBV6-2 and TRBV6-3, so those segments were excluded. The authors suggested that the approach could potentially be generalized to other disease states and immunological phenotypes. This cohort had only TCR beta chains sequenced, and the lack of alpha or paired-chain data limited which features could be detected. For the cohort, immune exposure information was limited to CMV serostatus. The earlier analysis of approximately 560 of the donors excluded some 15 rarely observed V segments, including chromosome 9 orphons, because counts were too low. According to a later genetic analysis, donors in an Asian-associated ancestry cluster had fewer N-insertions in productive TCRs than the approximately 650-donor mean. In an earlier analysis of around 600 of the donors, most TCR beta V segments appeared in productive rearrangements about 87% or about 30% of the time, broadly matching IMGT annotations. A later genetic analysis associated a missense DCLRE1C variant with V-gene and J-gene trimming of TCR beta chains, and an independent cohort replicated the association. A later analysis reported that several top co-occurrence clusters appeared linked to parvovirus B19, influenza, CMV and Epstein-Barr virus. In both the original and validation cohorts, the classifier was reported to diagnose cytomegalovirus status with high specificity and sensitivity. Across donors, most TCR sequences were observed very rarely, whereas some public TCRs were present in many individuals. In a later analysis, HLA-associated TCR beta chains showed more clonal expansion and lower generation probabilities than non-associated chains that were equally common. A group of highly shared sequence variants was considered likely to be a technical artifact of the sequencing pipeline. Assigning TCR associations to individual alleles was difficult when HLA alleles, especially DR and DQ, strongly co-occurred. Linkage disequilibrium might explain the correlated functional status among segregating V segments, but an unknown experimental factor could not be ruled out. In vitro tests confirmed that a few of the cytomegalovirus-associated TCR beta chains recognize cytomegalovirus antigens. Presence/absence analyses assumed roughly uniform sequencing depth across donors, an assumption that may not hold. In a later analysis, TCR association rates were found to vary across HLA loci, with the most associated TCRs seen for DRB1 alleles and the fewest for HLA-C alleles. A total of 150 or so TCR beta chains were listed by the study as associated with cytomegalovirus. Because HLA typing was unavailable for some donors at each locus, only the typed subset was used in association tests. According to a later analysis, most CMV-associated TCR beta chains appeared to be HLA-restricted, and the HLA associations seemed to be driven largely by CMV exposure. A further reported finding was that TCR beta sequences accurately predicted the HLA-A and HLA-B alleles for most subjects in the first cohort.

Trimmed from V: 0 bases; trimmed from J: 5 bases; junction bases lacking a gene match: 4. Looking up the germline V gene yields CDR1 SGHRS and CDR2 YFSETQ. Inclusive of the bounding cysteine and phenylalanine, the CDR3 is 14 residues long. Left in the record is the CDR3 DNA by itself, 42 bases read in frame from the first base. The table lists this clone with a count of one. Its target antigen remains unknown. The input lacks base qualities; no much larger clone sits a single base away. The cohort consisted of approximately 690 healthy bone marrow donors. All cohort members were sampled while nominally healthy, although unrecorded immune exposures were likely present. The donor was CMV seropositive and was included in the group of 250 to 300 seropositive cohort members. Every donor gave a peripheral blood sample, and the peripheral blood mononuclear cells from that sample were used for TCR beta sequencing. Genomic DNA extraction from the blood cell samples was performed with the Qiagen DNeasy Blood Extraction Kit.

The method was the immunoSEQ multiplex PCR assay. For the multiplex PCR, a mixture combining 60 forward primers for TCR Vbeta segments and 13 reverse primers for TCR Jbeta segments was used. The CDR3 region of rearranged TCR beta genes was amplified from genomic DNA by a multiplex PCR assay. On the Illumina HiSeq System, the amplified TCR beta libraries were sequenced as 87-base-pair reads. The study's processing was this. In a later analysis, 80 million or so unique TCR beta chains were counted across the 500 to 850 repertoires, and about 9.9 million of these chains were shared by at least two donors. A nearest-neighbor algorithm error-corrected the raw reads and collapsed the reads into unique sequences, merging closely related sequences to remove PCR and sequencing errors. CDR3 sequences were aligned to IMGT reference sequences to assign V, D and J gene segments. For a sequence to be retained, at least a six-nucleotide match to both a V gene segment and a J gene segment was required. Rearrangements were called productive when the CDR3 lacked stop codons and stayed in frame with V and J; all others were non-productive. CDR3 was defined by IMGT convention, running from the second conserved V-encoded cysteine to the conserved J-encoded phenylalanine. Sequences without an unambiguous match to a single V gene segment were excluded from the earlier analysis of a few hundred of the donors. In an earlier analysis of a few hundred of the donors, V segments were called functional above 56.7% productive rearrangements and were called segregating when the between-donor standard deviation exceeded 5%. To diagnose cytomegalovirus status from the catalog of TCR beta chain sequences, a statistical classification framework was built. In a later analysis, V and J genes were assigned by comparing TCR nucleotide sequences against IMGT/GENE-DB human TR gene sequences. A later analysis assigned CDR3 sequences and most-parsimonious VDJ recombination scenarios with the TCRdist pipeline. In a later analysis, every TCR beta chain was defined by the combination of its CDR3 amino acid sequence and its V-gene family, and reads without a unique V-gene family were dropped. A later analysis removed several hundred highly shared, low-generation-probability nucleotide sequences to deal with suspected cross-contamination and a sequencing artifact. For each public chain, a later analysis derived a clonal expansion index from normalized ranks of inferred template counts within each repertoire. In a later analysis, generation probabilities were computed with a VDJ recombination model fitted to out-of-frame rearrangements, and the resulting probabilities were checked against IGoR. Hypergeometric tests were used in a later analysis to score TCR-TCR, TCR-HLA and TCR-CMV co-occurrence, with a repertoire-size bias correction applied to the TCR pairs. In a later analysis, false discovery rates were estimated by permuting HLA or CMV assignments 20 times. In a later analysis, co-occurring TCRs were grouped using DBSCAN, and TCRdist sequence similarity was added for clustering within HLA-allele-positive subsets. Co-occurrence clustering excluded repertoires with fewer than 30,000 or more than 120,000 public chains, plus five with anomalous nucleotide sharing. TCRdb re-hosts the immuneACCESS table, in-frame sequences only. Its copies lack some clones; in the studies checked, an unresolved V gene accounts for under half of them, and the cause for the rest is not known. D and trimming come from the DNA, and the V and J calls and clone size come from that table. This sample comprises tens of thousands of clones, 65% to 90% of them detected only once. The top ten clonotypes cover over 15% of the sample.

Sequencing was carried out using PBMCs. The rearranged segments are TRBV5-1 and TRBJ2-5, and 7 junction bases match TRBD1. The clonotype originates from a man aged 65 to 79 in good health and CMV-seropositive. The encoded CDR3 is CASSLVRGQETQYF. Read as DNA, the sequence is TGCGCCAGCAGCTTGGTAAGGGGGCAGGAGACCCAGTACTTC.